This T cell receptor beta chain was recorded in a study of shared clonotypes between healthy human individuals. Looked up from germline, CDR1 is SQVTM and CDR2 is ANQGSEA. CDR3 size: 14 residues. V lost 6 bases to trimming and J lost 4 bases; unmatched junction nucleotides: 11. The assay was immunoSEQ multiplex PCR, and TCRdb's table has in-frame clones only and misses some. The repertoire consists of about 2.4 million clones, with approximately 93% occurring once and the leading ten covering approximately 0.37%. Sequenced sample: naive CD4+ T cells from PBMCs. Subset of the sample: CD45RA+ positively selected. The gene calls are TRBV29-1 and TRBJ1-2; 7 nucleotides agree with TRBD1. The clonotype originates from a man between 18 and 29 years old in good health. Some clones in this sample may be carry-over from other donors' samples. CDR3 residues: CSVGPKQGIYGYTF. The CDR3, as DNA: TGCAGCGTAGGCCCAAAACAGGGGATCTATGGCTACACCTTC.